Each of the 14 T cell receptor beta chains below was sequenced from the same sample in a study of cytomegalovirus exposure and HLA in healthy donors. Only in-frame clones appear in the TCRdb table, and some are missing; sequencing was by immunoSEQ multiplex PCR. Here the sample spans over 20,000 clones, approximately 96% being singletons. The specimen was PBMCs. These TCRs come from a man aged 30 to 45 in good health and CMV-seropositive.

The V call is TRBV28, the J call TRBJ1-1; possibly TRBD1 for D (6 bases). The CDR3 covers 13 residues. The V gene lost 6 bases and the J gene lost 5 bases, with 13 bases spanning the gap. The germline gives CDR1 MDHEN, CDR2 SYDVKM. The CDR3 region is CASRELQGTEAFF. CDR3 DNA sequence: TGTGCCAGCAGGGAACTGCAGGGGACTGAAGCTTTCTTT.

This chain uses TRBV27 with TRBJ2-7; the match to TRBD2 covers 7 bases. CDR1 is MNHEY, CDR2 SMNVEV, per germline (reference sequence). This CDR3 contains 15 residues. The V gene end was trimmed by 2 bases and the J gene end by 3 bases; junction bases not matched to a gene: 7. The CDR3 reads CASSLSGGVFYEQYF. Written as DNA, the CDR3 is TGTGCCAGCAGTTTAAGTGGGGGGGTCTTCTACGAGCAGTACTTC.

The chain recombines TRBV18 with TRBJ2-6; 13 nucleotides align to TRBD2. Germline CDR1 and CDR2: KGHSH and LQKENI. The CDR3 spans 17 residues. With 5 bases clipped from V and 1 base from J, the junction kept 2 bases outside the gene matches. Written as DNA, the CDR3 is TGTGCCAGCTCATCGGGACTAGCGGGATCTGGGGCCAACGTCCTGACTTTC. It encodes CASSSGLAGSGANVLTF. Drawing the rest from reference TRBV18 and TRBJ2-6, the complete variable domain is NAGVMQNPRHLVRRRGQEARLRCSPMKGHSHVYWYRQLPEEGLKFMVYLQKENIIDESGMPKERFSAEFPKEGPSILRIQQVVRGDSAAYFCASSSGLAGSGANVLTFGAGSRLTVL.

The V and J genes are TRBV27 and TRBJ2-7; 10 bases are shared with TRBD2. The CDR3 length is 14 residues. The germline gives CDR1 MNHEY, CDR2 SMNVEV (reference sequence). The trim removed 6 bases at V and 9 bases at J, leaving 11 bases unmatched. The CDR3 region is CASSQRGGIFAQYF. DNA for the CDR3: TGTGCCAGCAGCCAGCGGGGGGGGATCTTTGCGCAGTACTTC.

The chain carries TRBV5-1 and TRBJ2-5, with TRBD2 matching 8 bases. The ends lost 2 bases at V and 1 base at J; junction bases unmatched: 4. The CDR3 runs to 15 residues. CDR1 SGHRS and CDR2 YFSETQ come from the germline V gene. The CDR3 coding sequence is TGCGCCAGCAGCTTTTCTAGCGGGTCCCAAGAGACCCAGTACTTC. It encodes CASSFSSGSQETQYF.

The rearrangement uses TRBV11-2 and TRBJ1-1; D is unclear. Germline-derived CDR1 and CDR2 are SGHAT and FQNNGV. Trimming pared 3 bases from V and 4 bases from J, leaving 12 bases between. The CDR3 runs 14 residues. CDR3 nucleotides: TGTGCCAGCAGCTTGGGAGTCGGGAGCACTGAAGCTTTCTTT. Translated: CASSLGVGSTEAFF.

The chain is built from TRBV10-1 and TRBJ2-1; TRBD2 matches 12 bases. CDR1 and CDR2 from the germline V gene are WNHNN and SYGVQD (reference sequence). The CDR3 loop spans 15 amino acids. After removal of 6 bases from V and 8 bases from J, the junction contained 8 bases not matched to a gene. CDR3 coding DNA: TGCGCCAGCAGACCGGGACTAGCGGGTTCGGATGAGCAGTTCTTC. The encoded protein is CASRPGLAGSDEQFF.

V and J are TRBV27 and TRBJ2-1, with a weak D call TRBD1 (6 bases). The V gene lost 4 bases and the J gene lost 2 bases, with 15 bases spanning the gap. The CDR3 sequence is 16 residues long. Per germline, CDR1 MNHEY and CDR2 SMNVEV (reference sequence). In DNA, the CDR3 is TGTGCCAGCAGTTCCCCCATCAGGACAGCCTACAATGAGCAGTTCTTC. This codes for CASSSPIRTAYNEQFF.

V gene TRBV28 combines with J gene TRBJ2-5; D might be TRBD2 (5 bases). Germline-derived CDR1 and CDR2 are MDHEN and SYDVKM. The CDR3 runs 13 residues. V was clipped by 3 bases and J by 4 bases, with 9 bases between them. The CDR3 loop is CASSLIGRETQYF. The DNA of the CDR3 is TGTGCCAGCAGTTTGATAGGGAGAGAGACCCAGTACTTC.

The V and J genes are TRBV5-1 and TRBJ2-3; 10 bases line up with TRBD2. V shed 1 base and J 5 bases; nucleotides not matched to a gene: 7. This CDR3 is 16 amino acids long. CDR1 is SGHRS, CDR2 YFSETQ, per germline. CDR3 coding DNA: TGCGCCAGCAGCTTGTTGGCTAGCGGGAGTAGAGATACGCAGTATTTT. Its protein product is CASSLLASGSRDTQYF.

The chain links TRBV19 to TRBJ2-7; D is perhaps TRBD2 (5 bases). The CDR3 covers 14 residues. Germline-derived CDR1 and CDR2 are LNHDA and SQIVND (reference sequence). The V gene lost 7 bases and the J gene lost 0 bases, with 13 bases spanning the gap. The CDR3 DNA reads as TGTGCCAGTAACCCCACGGGGATCTCCTACGAGCAGTACTTC. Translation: CASNPTGISYEQYF.

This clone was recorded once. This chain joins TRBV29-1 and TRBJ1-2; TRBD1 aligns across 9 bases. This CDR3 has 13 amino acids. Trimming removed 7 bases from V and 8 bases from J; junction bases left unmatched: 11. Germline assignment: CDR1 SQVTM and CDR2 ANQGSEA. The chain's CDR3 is CSGGTGQLDGYTF. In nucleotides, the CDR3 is TGCAGCGGCGGGACAGGGCAGCTTGACGGCTACACCTTC. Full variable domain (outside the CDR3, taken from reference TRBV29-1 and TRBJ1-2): SAVISQKPSRDICQRGTSLTIQCQVDSQVTMMFWYRQQPGQSLTLIATANQGSEATYESGFVIDKFPISRPNLTFSTLTVSNMSPEDSSIYLCSGGTGQLDGYTFGSGTRLTVV.

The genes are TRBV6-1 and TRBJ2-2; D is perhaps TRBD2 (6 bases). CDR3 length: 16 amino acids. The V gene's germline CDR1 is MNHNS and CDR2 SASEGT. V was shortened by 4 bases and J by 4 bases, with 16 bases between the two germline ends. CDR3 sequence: CASSGRETGSTGELFF. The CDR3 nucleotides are TGTGCCAGCAGTGGTCGGGAGACGGGGAGCACCGGGGAGCTGTTTTTT.

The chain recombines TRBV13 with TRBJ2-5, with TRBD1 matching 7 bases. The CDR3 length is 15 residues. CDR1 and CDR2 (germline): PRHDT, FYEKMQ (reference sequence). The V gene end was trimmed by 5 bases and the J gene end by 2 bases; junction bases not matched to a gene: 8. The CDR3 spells CASSDRDRNQETQYF. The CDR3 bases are TGTGCCAGCAGCGACCGGGACAGAAATCAAGAGACCCAGTACTTC.